Sequencing of this T cell receptor beta chain was carried out in a study of CD4 and CD8 cells across lung adenocarcinoma regions. The patients had localized lung adenocarcinoma, a non-small cell subtype. TCRdb fed the PCR reads into MiXCR, producing one record per CDR3 protein. Here the sample spans about 16,000 distinct CDR3 sequences, roughly 50% being singletons. The V end was cut by 0 bases, the J end by 3 bases, with 8 bases between. Germline loops: CDR1 MGHRA, CDR2 YSYEKL. The CDR3 extends over 14 amino acids. This clonotype showed up many times. This sequence originates from a female donor with lung adenocarcinoma. The CD4 and CD8 labels of this study may be unreliable. This chain uses TRBV4-1 with TRBJ1-1, with D uncertain. Sequencing was carried out using CD8+ T cells from the center of a lung tumor. CDR3 nucleotides: TGCGCCAGCAGCCAAGATAGGACGGACACTGAAGCTTTCTTT. Translating gives CASSQDRTDTEAFF.